Ten or more counts support the clone carrying this T cell receptor (beta chain). The target antigen is unknown. This entry is derived from a study of early T cells in non-severe SARS-CoV-2 infection. About the research overall: Sequencing of bulk RNA from unsorted whole blood was done, without chain pairing. Study results and caveats: Sequences matched to VDJdb favored anti-spike CD8 responses, while private and CD4 specificities were missed.

Attached unique molecular identifiers marked individual cDNA molecules. TCRdb fed the 5' RACE reads into MiXCR, producing one record per CDR3 protein. The sample includes 30,000 to 45,000 distinct CDR3 sequences, just under 4% of them seen just once. Trimming stripped 4 bases from V and 2 bases from J, with 8 bases between. This CDR3 is built from 13 residues. The germline gives CDR1 SNHLY, CDR2 FYNNEI. Specimen: whole blood. This receptor was taken from an adult who was a healthcare worker with PCR-confirmed SARS-CoV-2 infection or an uninfected control (not recorded which). This chain uses TRBV2 with TRBJ1-1; D unresolved. In DNA, the CDR3 is TGTGCCAGCAGTGGATCAGGCAACACTGAAGCTTTCTTT. The encoded protein is CASSGSGNTEAFF.